Sequencing of this TCR beta chain was carried out in a study of blood T cell repertoires in COVID-19. Study summary: Sites in the United States, Italy and Spain provided acute and convalescent COVID-19 samples.

Using immunoSEQ multiplex PCR, the repertoire was profiled, and TCRdb retains in-frame clones only, with some absent. Among 100,000 to 150,000 clones listed, more than 75% were seen once. Germline V lookup: CDR1 MNHEY, CDR2 SMNVEV (reference sequence). This CDR3 is built from 17 residues. After removal of 6 bases from V and 0 bases from J, the junction contained 6 bases not matched to a gene. Sequenced input: peripheral blood. This TCR was sampled from a human donor in a cohort sampled during active COVID-19. The J gene is TRBJ2-2, the V gene TRBV27, with 11 nucleotides matching TRBD1. CDR3 loop: CASSGQGAIANTGELFF. The CDR3 nucleotides read TGTGCCAGCAGCGGACAGGGGGCTATCGCGAACACCGGGGAGCTGTTTTTT.